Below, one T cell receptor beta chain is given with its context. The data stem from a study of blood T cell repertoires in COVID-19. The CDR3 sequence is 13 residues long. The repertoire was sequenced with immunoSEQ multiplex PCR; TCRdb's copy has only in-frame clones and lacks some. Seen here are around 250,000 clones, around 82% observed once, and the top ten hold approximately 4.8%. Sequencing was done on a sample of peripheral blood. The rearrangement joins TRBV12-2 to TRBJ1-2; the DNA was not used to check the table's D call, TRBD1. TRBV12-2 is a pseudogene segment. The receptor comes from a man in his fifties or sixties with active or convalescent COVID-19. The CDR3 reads CASRSDRGGGYTF. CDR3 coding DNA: TGTGCAAGTCGCTCGGACAGGGGGGGAGGCTACACCTTC.